These 25 T cell receptor beta chains originate from one sample sequenced in a study of CD8+ T cells in alopecia areata. Treatment specified: oral pan-JAK inhibitor, 5-10 mg twice daily. RNA, once extracted, was reverse transcribed into cDNA for use as the sequencing template. The data were produced by immunoSEQ multiplex PCR, yet TCRdb's version contains in-frame clones alone and is incomplete. The sample includes 200,000 to 250,000 clones, 50% to 75% seen only once; the top ten take around 4.2%. The source material was CD4+ T cells sorted from blood, sampled at week 4, from a patient treated with tofacitinib. All receptors come from a human donor with alopecia areata.

This chain connects TRBV29-1 to TRBJ2-3, with D uncertain. Trimming took 5 bases from V and 2 from J, leaving 14 bases between them. The germline V gene has CDR1 SQVTM and CDR2 ANQGSEA. This CDR3 spans 14 amino acids. CDR3: CSVTGEFSTDTQYF. The CDR3 DNA reads as TGCAGCGTTACTGGGGAATTCTCCACAGATACGCAGTATTTT.

This clone has more than one count but fewer than ten. V gene TRBV29-1 combines with J gene TRBJ2-3; D is perhaps TRBD2 (5 bases). CDR3 length: 14 amino acids. V shed 3 bases and J shed 6 bases, with 16 bases lying between them. The germline CDR1 and CDR2 sequences are SQVTM and ANQGSEA. CDR3 DNA: TGCAGCGTTGATTGGGCCTTGGAGGTCGATACGCAGTATTTT. Translation gives CSVDWALEVDTQYF.

This clone has just a few counts. The J gene is TRBJ2-3, the V gene TRBV29-1, with 7 bases identical to TRBD2. The CDR3 is 15 amino acids. The V segment lost 8 bases and the J segment 1 base; nucleotides outside the gene matches: 12. Germline V CDR1 and CDR2: SQVTM, ANQGSEA. For the CDR3, the DNA is TGCAGCTACCGAGCGGGGCTACTGGGCACAGATACGCAGTATTTT. It specifies CSYRAGLLGTDTQYF.

The rearrangement links TRBV7-7 to TRBJ2-5; a possible D gene is TRBD2 (5 bases). The CDR3 covers 13 residues. The V gene's germline CDR1 is SSHAT and CDR2 FNYEAQ (reference sequence). CDR3: CASLPGNQETQYF. Written as DNA, the CDR3 is TGTGCTAGCCTCCCGGGGAACCAAGAGACCCAGTACTTC.

The chain's CDR3 is CASSLVGGGAANYGYTF. CDR3 coding DNA: TGTGCCAGCAGCTTAGTGGGCGGCGGGGCGGCTAACTATGGCTACACCTTC. V usage is TRBV7-2 and J usage is TRBJ1-2; D is perhaps TRBD1 (5 bases). The V and J ends lost 1 base and 0 bases respectively, with 15 bases between them. CDR1 is SGHTA, CDR2 FQGNSA, per germline. The CDR3 extends over 17 amino acids.

This clone was seen a few times. The chain links TRBV29-1 to TRBJ1-4, with 10 bases fitting TRBD1. Germline CDR1 is SQVTM and CDR2 is ANQGSEA. The junction had 8 bases not matched to a gene; V was cut back by 7 bases and J by 6 bases. The CDR3 runs 14 residues. The CDR3 nucleotides are TGCAGCGCCCGCTGGACAGGGGGAGATGAAAAACTGTTTTTT. Its translation: CSARWTGGDEKLFF.

The chain recombines TRBV5-4 with TRBJ2-5; possible D gene TRBD2, 5 bases. CDR1 and CDR2 (germline): SGHNT, YYREEE (reference sequence). The V and J ends lost 2 bases and 5 bases respectively, with 16 bases between them. This CDR3 has 15 amino acids. The CDR3 loop is CASSLDGPSRETQYF. The CDR3 DNA reads as TGTGCCAGCAGCTTAGACGGTCCTAGCAGGGAGACCCAGTACTTC.

The chain carries TRBV25-1 and TRBJ2-3; D tentatively fits TRBD1 or TRBD2 (5 bases each). This CDR3 contains 15 residues. Germline lookup yields CDR1 MGHDK and CDR2 SYGVNS. V was clipped by 5 bases and J by 5 bases, with 17 bases between them. The CDR3 nucleotides are TGTGCCAGCAGTCCCCTAGGAGAGAGGGGAGATACGCAGTATTTT. Residues: CASSPLGERGDTQYF.

J is TRBJ1-6 and V is TRBV5-6; 7 bases align to TRBD1. Germline assignment: CDR1 SGHDT and CDR2 YYEEEE. The CDR3 is 16 amino acids. V was pared by 1 base and J by 2 bases, with 3 bases of the junction left unmatched. CDR3 loop: CASSLPGGTYNSPLHF. The CDR3, as DNA: TGTGCCAGCAGCTTGCCAGGGGGAACCTATAATTCACCCCTCCACTTT.

This chain joins TRBV27 and TRBJ1-2, with D perhaps matching TRBD1 (5 bases). Between the trimmed V and J ends, which lost 2 bases and 2 bases, there was a span of 21 bases. Germline V lookup: CDR1 MNHEY, CDR2 SMNVEV (reference sequence). The CDR3 sequence is 18 residues long. CDR3 sequence reads: CASSLKPPRGAQNYGYTF. DNA of the CDR3: TGTGCCAGCAGTTTAAAGCCACCTCGAGGGGCCCAAAACTATGGCTACACCTTC.

This clone was seen a few times. This chain connects TRBV9 to TRBJ2-7; 10 bases agree with TRBD2. This CDR3 is 17 amino acids long. The junction had 11 bases not matched to a gene; V was cut back by 0 bases and J by 5 bases. In germline, CDR1 is SGDLS, CDR2 YYNGEE. Here the CDR3 DNA reads TGTGCCAGCAGCGTAGGAGCCCAAGCGGGGGGGTACCACGAGCAGTACTTC. It yields the protein CASSVGAQAGGYHEQYF.

The CDR3 coding sequence is TGCGCCAGCAGCCAAGACCCCTCAGGGGCGGGTAACTATGGCTACACCTTC. Protein product: CASSQDPSGAGNYGYTF. The V and J genes are TRBV4-1 and TRBJ1-2; the D gene is possibly TRBD1 (6 bases). CDR3 length: 17 residues. CDR1 MGHRA and CDR2 YSYEKL come from the germline V gene. V was clipped by 0 bases and J by 1 base, with 15 bases between them.

V usage is TRBV12-5 and J usage is TRBJ1-2; D possibly corresponds to TRBD1 (5 bases). Germline-derived CDR1 and CDR2 are LGHNT and FRNRAP. V shed 0 bases and J shed 4 bases, with 24 bases lying between them. There are 19 residues in the CDR3. The CDR3 coding sequence is TGTGCTAGTGGTTTGGTACTGGGCCGAGACTTAGCTCAGGGCTATGGCTACACCTTC. Its translation is CASGLVLGRDLAQGYGYTF.

The chain combines TRBV7-2 with TRBJ2-6; tentative D call: TRBD1 (5 bases). This CDR3 has 17 amino acids. V dropped 2 bases and J dropped 2 bases, with 13 bases sitting between them. CDR1 and CDR2 from the germline V gene are SGHTA and FQGNSA. The CDR3 DNA is TGTGCCAGCAGCTTAAGCCTAGGGGTTACTGGGGCCAACGTCCTGACTTTC. Its translation: CASSLSLGVTGANVLTF.

This clone has more than one count but fewer than ten. The rearrangement links TRBV2 to TRBJ1-2; tentative D call: TRBD1 (5 bases). The CDR3 is 13 amino acids. Germline V gene data show CDR1 as SNHLY and CDR2 as FYNNEI. Trimming left V 6 bases short and J 7 bases short, with 15 bases between. The CDR3 DNA sequence: TGTGCCAGCAGGCCGACGTCTAGGGGTGGCTACACCTTC. Translating gives CASRPTSRGGYTF.

This chain connects TRBV7-8 to TRBJ1-2, with D unclear. Germline V CDR1 and CDR2: SGHVS, FQNEAQ. Trimming pared 3 bases from V and 7 bases from J, leaving 12 bases between. The CDR3 has 13 amino acids. In DNA form, the CDR3 reads TGTGCCAGCAGCTTTCGCGGCCTCGGTGGCTACACCTTC. Translating gives CASSFRGLGGYTF.

V gene TRBV27 combines with J gene TRBJ2-1; D call uncertain. The CDR3 sequence is 12 residues long. Trimming stripped 5 bases from V and 7 bases from J, with 9 bases between. The germline gives CDR1 MNHEY, CDR2 SMNVEV (reference sequence). CDR3 region: CASSLLGNEQFF. The CDR3 region has the DNA TGTGCCAGCAGTCTGTTGGGTAATGAGCAGTTCTTC.

This clone was detected only a few times. This chain links TRBV5-4 with TRBJ1-5; D remains ambiguous. V gave up 1 base and J gave up 10 bases, with 6 bases separating them. Germline V gene sequence: CDR1 SGHNT, CDR2 YYREEE (reference sequence). The CDR3 sequence is 11 residues long. CDR3 protein: CASSLTQPQHF. In nucleotides, the CDR3 is TGTGCCAGCAGCTTGACCCAACCCCAGCATTTT.

This clone occurred once. The chain couples TRBV15 to TRBJ1-6; D call uncertain. The CDR3 loop spans 13 amino acids. CDR1 LNHNV and CDR2 YYDKDF come from the germline V gene (reference sequence). The V and J ends lost 3 bases and 7 bases respectively, with 7 bases between them. The CDR3 coding sequence is TGTGCCACCAGCAGTGGACGGAATTCACCCCTCCACTTT. As protein: CATSSGRNSPLHF. The complete variable domain, with remaining parts taken from reference TRBV15 and TRBJ1-6, reads DAMVIQNPRYQVTQFGKPVTLSCSQTLNHNVMYWYQQKSSQAPKLLFHYYDKDFNNEADTPDNFQSRRPNTSFCFLDIRSPGLGDTAMYLCATSSGRNSPLHFGNGTRLTVT.

This clone was picked up one time. V gene TRBV11-2 combines with J gene TRBJ2-1, with 7 bases aligning to TRBD1. This CDR3 comprises 15 residues. Germline V gene sequence: CDR1 SGHAT, CDR2 FQNNGV. J was trimmed by 0 bases and V by 6 bases; bases with no gene match: 5. Here the CDR3 reads CASSSRQGSYNEQFF. CDR3 nucleotide sequence: TGTGCCAGCAGTTCACGACAGGGCTCCTACAATGAGCAGTTCTTC.

The rearrangement uses TRBV5-6 and TRBJ2-1; possibly TRBD2 for D (5 bases). This CDR3 region has 14 residues. CDR1 SGHDT and CDR2 YYEEEE come from the germline V gene. V lost 1 base and J lost 9, with 14 bases in between. The CDR3 bases are TGTGCCAGCAGCTTGTTTAAGGGTGGGAGTGAGCAGTTCTTC. It codes for CASSLFKGGSEQFF.

The chain combines TRBV10-3 with TRBJ2-5; TRBD1 matches 8 bases. The CDR3 is 14 amino acids. V lost 10 bases, J lost 4 bases, and 11 bases stayed unmatched. The germline V gene encodes CDR1 ENHRY and CDR2 SYGVKD. The CDR3 here is CATKLDRGGETQYF. In DNA form, the CDR3 reads TGTGCCACAAAGCTCGACAGGGGTGGAGAGACCCAGTACTTC.

The chain uses TRBV6-6 and TRBJ2-5; D ambiguous. The CDR3 contains 15 residues. Between the trimmed V and J ends, which lost 5 bases and 3 bases, there was a span of 16 bases. Germline V gene lookup returns CDR1 MNHNY and CDR2 SVGAGI (reference sequence). CDR3 region: CASSRPRDLKETQYF. CDR3 DNA sequence: TGTGCCAGCAGTCGCCCACGCGATTTAAAAGAGACCCAGTACTTC.

The CDR3 loop is CASGGPGTDTQYF. In DNA, the CDR3 is TGTGCCTCGGGGGGGCCAGGCACAGATACGCAGTATTTT. This chain links TRBV7-8 with TRBJ2-3, with 8 bases lining up with TRBD2. This CDR3 contains 13 residues. J gave up 1 base and V 11 bases, and 5 bases lay outside the gene matches. Germline-derived CDR1 and CDR2 are SGHVS and FQNEAQ.

CDR3 bases: TGCGCCAGCAGCCACGGGACAGGAGATCAGCCCCAGCATTTT. This encodes CASSHGTGDQPQHF. The J gene is TRBJ1-5, the V gene TRBV5-1; 8 bases align to TRBD1. The germline V gene has CDR1 SGHRS and CDR2 YFSETQ. Trimming removed 4 bases from V and 5 bases from J; junction bases left unmatched: 5. The CDR3 sequence is 14 residues long.